Below are 16 T cell receptor beta chains sequenced from a single sample in a study of vaccination effects on CD4 cells after COVID-19. Culture proceeded for approximately nine days, and CD4+ T cells were then isolated. As their vaccination, participants received two doses of either BNT162b2 or mRNA-1273. Sequencing used immunoSEQ multiplex PCR; TCRdb keeps in-frame clones, though not all of them. The top ten clones hold 2% to 2.5% of a sample with around 66,000 clones, 70% to 75% of them seen once. These receptors have no known antigen. The sequencing used CD4+ T cells from PBMCs cultured without peptide, collected after COVID-19 vaccination. The receptor source for this set is a human donor who received a COVID-19 vaccine.

The chain recombines TRBV15 with TRBJ2-6; D is undetermined. CDR1 LNHNV and CDR2 YYDKDF come from the germline V gene (reference sequence). The CDR3 spans 14 residues. V lost 6 bases and J lost 0, with 6 bases in between. The chain's CDR3 is CATRRSSGANVLTF. The CDR3 DNA reads TGTGCCACCAGAAGGAGCTCTGGGGCCAACGTCCTGACTTTC.

The chain is built from TRBV18 and TRBJ2-7, with D possibly TRBD1 on 6 matching bases. The CDR3 is made up of 15 amino acids. The germline V and J ends were trimmed by 6 bases and 6 bases, with 21 bases remaining between them. The germline V gene has CDR1 KGHSH and CDR2 LQKENI. In nucleotides, the CDR3 is TGTGCCAGCTCGAGTGGATCACAGGGAAAGAGCGAGCAGTACGTC. Amino acid sequence: CASSSGSQGKSEQYV.

The CDR3 spells CATTFGTGNNSPLHF. The CDR3 DNA reads TGTGCCACCACTTTCGGGACAGGGAACAATTCACCCCTCCACTTT. The V call is TRBV24-1, the J call TRBJ1-6; 9 bases are shared with TRBD1. Germline assignment: CDR1 KGHDR and CDR2 SFDVKD. The CDR3 is made up of 15 amino acids. Losses at the gene ends were 8 bases for V and 7 bases for J; bases not matched to a gene: 8.

This chain links TRBV7-9 with TRBJ1-5; maybe TRBD1 (6 bases). Germline CDR1 reads SEHNR; CDR2 reads FQNEAQ (reference sequence). The CDR3 length is 13 residues. V lost 6 bases to trimming and J lost 2 bases, with 8 bases between them. The CDR3 DNA reads TGTGCCAGCAGGGGGGCGGGCAATCAGCCCCAGCATTTT. This encodes CASRGAGNQPQHF.

This chain connects TRBV12-5 to TRBJ2-4, with TRBD1 matching over 7 bases. This CDR3 spans 17 amino acids. After removal of 5 bases from V and 0 bases from J, the junction contained 10 bases not matched to a gene. CDR1 LGHNT and CDR2 FRNRAP come from the germline V gene. In DNA form, the CDR3 reads TGTGCTAGTGGTCCACCCGACAGGGCGCCAGCCAAAAACATTCAGTACTTC. Encoded protein: CASGPPDRAPAKNIQYF.

The chain combines TRBV11-2 with TRBJ2-3; TRBD1 agrees at 7 bases. Trimming cost V 4 bases and J 1 base; bases outside gene matches: 5. Germline V CDR1 and CDR2: SGHAT, FQNNGV. The CDR3 is 15 amino acids. CDR3 sequence (DNA): TGTGCCAGCAGCTCAGAAGGACAGGGCACAGATACGCAGTATTTT. It codes for CASSSEGQGTDTQYF.

This clone is medium-sized by share. The chain recombines TRBV7-2 with TRBJ2-5; 14 nucleotides line up with TRBD2. The CDR3 runs 17 residues. Germline V gene sequence: CDR1 SGHTA, CDR2 FQGNSA. The ends lost 4 bases at V and 5 bases at J; junction bases unmatched: 9. The DNA of the CDR3 is TGTGCCAGCAGCTCCTGGACTAGCGGGGGGCCATGGGAGACCCAGTACTTC. This translates into CASSSWTSGGPWETQYF. Full variable domain (missing parts from reference TRBV7-2 and TRBJ2-5): GAGVSQSPSNKVTEKGKDVELRCDPISGHTALYWYRQSLGQGLEFLIYFQGNSAPDKSGLPSDRFSAERTGGSVSTLTIQRTQQEDSAVYLCASSSWTSGGPWETQYFGPGTRLLVL.

J is TRBJ2-1 and V is TRBV6-6, with TRBD1 matching over 8 bases. This CDR3 has 15 amino acids. Germline V gene data show CDR1 as MNHNY and CDR2 as SVGAGI (reference sequence). The V segment lost 6 bases and the J segment 8 bases; nucleotides outside the gene matches: 12. The CDR3 loop reads CASRARQGTRDEQFF. In DNA form, the CDR3 reads TGTGCCAGCAGAGCTCGACAGGGGACTCGCGATGAGCAGTTCTTC.

The rearrangement links TRBV9 to TRBJ2-2; tentatively, D is TRBD2 (6 bases). Looked up from germline, CDR1 is SGDLS and CDR2 is YYNGEE. Trimming removed 2 bases at V and 1 base at J, with 9 bases between. The CDR3 is 15 residues long. The CDR3 region is CASSVRRENTGELFF. DNA of the CDR3: TGTGCCAGCAGCGTCCGGCGGGAGAACACCGGGGAGCTGTTTTTT.

V usage is TRBV5-1 and J usage is TRBJ1-4, with D perhaps matching TRBD1 (5 bases). The CDR3 extends over 13 amino acids. V lost 1 base and J lost 12, with 13 bases in between. Germline CDR1 reads SGHRS; CDR2 reads YFSETQ. CDR3 nucleotides: TGCGCCAGCAGCTTGCCTCCCTTGGGGGAACTGTTTTTT. Protein product: CASSLPPLGELFF.

The genes are TRBV12-3 or TRBV12-4 and TRBJ1-5; D unclear. This CDR3 comprises 13 residues. The V and J ends lost 5 bases and 1 base respectively, with 6 bases between them. This CDR3 is CASSELSNQPQHF. The CDR3 region has the DNA TGTGCCAGCAGTGAATTAAGCAATCAGCCCCAGCATTTT.

V gene TRBV12-5 combines with J gene TRBJ2-3; D not certain. With 1 base removed from V and 7 bases from J, the gap between germline ends came to 6 bases. Germline lookup yields CDR1 LGHNT and CDR2 FRNRAP. This CDR3 is 12 amino acids long. This CDR3 is CASGLDLYTQYF. As DNA, the CDR3 is TGTGCTAGTGGTTTGGACCTTTATACGCAGTATTTT. Full variable domain (missing parts from reference TRBV12-5 and TRBJ2-3): DARVTQTPRHKVTEMGQEVTMRCQPILGHNTVFWYRQTMMQGLELLAYFRNRAPLDDSGMPKDRFSAEMPDATLATLKIQPSEPRDSAVYFCASGLDLYTQYFGPGTRLTVL.

This chain links TRBV5-1 with TRBJ2-3; 8 bases match TRBD2. In germline, CDR1 is SGHRS, CDR2 YFSETQ. CDR3 size: 14 residues. Germline trimming cut 4 bases from V and 3 bases from J; bases unmatched to any gene: 4. The CDR3: CASSPRLATDTQYF. CDR3 DNA: TGCGCCAGCAGCCCGAGACTAGCGACAGATACGCAGTATTTT.

The V gene is TRBV7-9, the J gene TRBJ1-1, with a possible D match to TRBD1 (6 bases). The germline V gene has CDR1 SEHNR and CDR2 FQNEAQ (reference sequence). The CDR3 has 12 residues. V lost 3 bases to trimming and J lost 8 bases, with 10 bases between them. This CDR3 is CASSLADREAFF. The CDR3 bases are TGTGCCAGCAGCTTGGCGGACAGAGAAGCTTTCTTT. Using reference TRBV7-9 and TRBJ1-1 for the parts outside the CDR3, the full variable domain is DTGVSQNPRHKITKRGQNVTFRCDPISEHNRLYWYRQTLGQGPEFLTYFQNEAQLEKSRLLSDRFSAERPKGSFSTLEIQRTEQGDSAMYLCASSLADREAFFGQGTRLTVV.

This chain uses TRBV19 with TRBJ1-1; the D is unclear. Germline V CDR1 and CDR2: LNHDA, SQIVND (reference sequence). The CDR3 length is 14 residues. Trimming pared 0 bases from V and 7 bases from J, leaving 12 bases between. The CDR3 loop is CASSIDRVDGEAFF. DNA for the CDR3: TGTGCCAGTAGTATAGATAGGGTGGACGGTGAAGCTTTCTTT.

The rearrangement links TRBV10-1 to TRBJ2-6; TRBD2 might be the D (5 bases). Trimming took off 3 bases at V and 4 bases at J, with 10 bases between the two ends. The CDR3 has 15 amino acids. Germline assignment: CDR1 WNHNN and CDR2 SYGVQD (reference sequence). The CDR3 here is CASSEGGAGANVLTF. CDR3 in DNA: TGCGCCAGCAGTGAAGGAGGAGCGGGGGCCAACGTCCTGACTTTC.